This T cell receptor beta chain originates from a study of CD4+ T cells in melanoma. Assay used: immunoSEQ multiplex PCR; TCRdb lists only in-frame clones, some missing. The sample carries around 50,000 clones, about 91% recorded once. Turning to this clone: Antigen: not known.

Study findings and constraints: Neoantigen-specific CD4+ T cells in melanoma reportedly had diverse differentiation states. A reported correlation linked neoantigen-specific CD4+ T cells to CD8+, macrophage and B cell function.

The CDR3 spans 14 residues. Germline values: CDR1 GTSNPN, CDR2 SVGIG (reference sequence). Trimming took off 3 bases at V and 7 bases at J, with 18 bases between the two ends. The rearrangement joins TRBV30 to TRBJ1-2; possibly TRBD1 for D (5 bases). The sample taken for sequencing was peripheral blood. The TCR comes from a human donor with melanoma. This CDR3 is CAWSGGNGGFGYTF. CDR3 DNA sequence: TGTGCCTGGAGCGGGGGGAATGGGGGGTTTGGCTACACCTTC.